Below are 18 T cell receptor beta chains sequenced from a single sample in a study of graft-versus-host responses after intestinal transplantation. Their specific antigens are unknown. TCRdb's copy holds only in-frame clones and misses some; the assay was immunoSEQ multiplex PCR. Among tens of thousands of clones listed, about 93% were seen once. The sample in question was unstimulated CD8+ T cells sorted from spleen or lymph node cells, obtained before transplant. Source of these receptors: a human donor who was the organ donor for an intestinal transplant.

The chain recombines TRBV7-3 with TRBJ2-5, with TRBD1 matching over 7 bases. Per the germline V gene, CDR1 is SGHTA and CDR2 is FQGTGA. After removal of 5 bases from V and 9 bases from J, the junction contained 9 bases not matched to a gene. The CDR3 extends over 13 amino acids. CDR3 DNA sequence: TGTGCCAGCAGCGGGGACAGCCGCGGCCCCCAGTACTTC. As protein: CASSGDSRGPQYF.

The genes are TRBV4-1 and TRBJ2-5; possibly TRBD2 for D (6 bases). Trimming removed 0 bases from V and 3 bases from J, with 11 bases in between. CDR3 length: 15 residues. Germline CDR1 reads MGHRA; CDR2 reads YSYEKL. CDR3 sequence: CASSQDPLAEETQYF. In DNA, the CDR3 is TGCGCCAGCAGCCAAGATCCACTAGCCGAAGAGACCCAGTACTTC.

The chain employs TRBV4-1 and TRBJ1-1; D gene ambiguous. Trimming took off 3 bases at V and 5 bases at J, with 13 bases between the two ends. The CDR3 sequence is 14 residues long. Germline values: CDR1 MGHRA, CDR2 YSYEKL. This CDR3 reads CASSHLTPPTEAFF. The CDR3, as DNA: TGCGCCAGCAGCCACCTGACACCTCCGACTGAAGCTTTCTTT.

Here the CDR3 reads CASWGDAYEQYF. DNA of the CDR3: TGTGCCAGCTGGGGAGACGCATACGAGCAGTACTTC. The V call is TRBV11-2, the J call TRBJ2-7, with D tentatively TRBD2 (5 bases). The CDR3 runs to 12 residues. Germline V gene lookup returns CDR1 SGHAT and CDR2 FQNNGV. V was cut by 8 bases and J by 4 bases, with 12 bases left in between.

The chain uses TRBV6-1 and TRBJ1-5; 9 bases are shared with TRBD1. Germline V gives CDR1 MNHNS, CDR2 SASEGT. This CDR3 is built from 15 residues. With 4 bases clipped from V and 4 bases from J, the junction kept 5 bases outside the gene matches. As DNA, the CDR3 is TGTGCCAGCAGTGGGTCCGGGACAGGGAATCAGCCCCAGCATTTT. It yields the protein CASSGSGTGNQPQHF.

The chain combines TRBV27 with TRBJ2-7; 9 bases are shared with TRBD1. Germline loops: CDR1 MNHEY, CDR2 SMNVEV (reference sequence). V gave up 2 bases and J gave up 3 bases; unmatched junction bases: 5. The CDR3 loop spans 15 amino acids. CDR3 DNA sequence: TGTGCCAGCAGTTTAGTTGGGACAGGGATCTACGAGCAGTACTTC. Its protein is CASSLVGTGIYEQYF.

The chain has TRBV4-1 and TRBJ2-7, with D tentatively TRBD1 (6 bases). V was clipped by 4 bases and J by 6 bases, with 10 bases between them. Per germline, CDR1 MGHRA and CDR2 YSYEKL. The length of the CDR3 is 12 residues. The CDR3 DNA follows: TGCGCCAGCAGCCCCAACAGGGCCGAGCAGTACTTC. Protein: CASSPNRAEQYF.

V and J are TRBV7-9 and TRBJ2-1; 7 nucleotides align to TRBD1. V lost 11 bases, J lost 3 bases, and 7 bases stayed unmatched. This CDR3 region has 13 residues. The germline CDR1 and CDR2 sequences are SEHNR and FQNEAQ (reference sequence). In DNA form, the CDR3 reads TGTGCCGGGACGGGACAGTTCTACAATGAGCAGTTCTTC. Its protein is CAGTGQFYNEQFF. Full variable domain (missing parts from reference TRBV7-9 and TRBJ2-1): DTGVSQNPRHKITKRGQNVTFRCDPISEHNRLYWYRQTLGQGPEFLTYFQNEAQLEKSRLLSDRFSAERPKGSFSTLEIQRTEQGDSAMYLCAGTGQFYNEQFFGPGTRLTVL.

The V and J genes are TRBV5-6 and TRBJ2-5; a weak D match, TRBD1 (5 bases). Germline CDR1 and CDR2: SGHDT and YYEEEE. This CDR3 is built from 13 residues. Trimming stripped 5 bases from V and 1 base from J, with 9 bases between. The CDR3, as DNA: TGTGCCAGCAGGCAGGGTATCCAAGAGACCCAGTACTTC. Its translation: CASRQGIQETQYF.

With regard to this clone: One junction end disagrees with the germline gene, perhaps due to a read error. The chain couples TRBV7-7 to TRBJ2-2, with TRBD1 matching 9 bases. This CDR3 has 14 amino acids. Germline V lookup: CDR1 SSHAT, CDR2 FNYEAQ (reference sequence). The CDR3 coding sequence is TGTGCTAGCAGCTTAGGACAGGGGAACGGGGAGCTGTTTTTT. Translating it yields CASSLGQGNGELFF.

This clone was counted a single time. Compared with germline, one end of the junction differs, possibly owing to a read error. This rearrangement joins TRBV7-7 to TRBJ2-5; D may be TRBD2 (5 bases). CDR3 length: 14 residues. Looked up from germline, CDR1 is SSHAT and CDR2 is FNYEAQ (reference sequence). CDR3 sequence reads: CASSLARAKETQYF. The DNA of the CDR3 is TGTGCTAGCAGCTTAGCGCGGGCCAAAGAGACCCAGTACTTC.

This chain links TRBV15 with TRBJ1-5; 7 bases are a match to TRBD1. Germline V lookup: CDR1 LNHNV, CDR2 YYDKDF (reference sequence). The length of the CDR3 is 14 residues. Trimming at V came to 4 bases and at J to 11 bases, leaving 11 bases not matched to a gene. Written as DNA, the CDR3 is TGTGCCACCAGCATCCGGACAGGCCATTTAGCCCAGCATTTT. Translating gives CATSIRTGHLAQHF.

The rearrangement uses TRBV27 and TRBJ2-1, with D maybe TRBD2 (6 bases). The CDR3 is 16 amino acids. Germline CDR1 is MNHEY and CDR2 is SMNVEV (reference sequence). Trimming cost V 1 base and J 0 bases, with 10 bases left between them. The CDR3 DNA follows: TGTGCCAGCAGTTTATACGGGGGTAGCTCCTACAATGAGCAGTTCTTC. It is translated as CASSLYGGSSYNEQFF.

This clone was observed once. This rearrangement joins TRBV19 to TRBJ2-1, with 10 positions matching TRBD2. The CDR3 loop spans 13 amino acids. With V trimmed by 8 bases and J by 4 bases, 2 bases remained unmatched. The V gene's germline CDR1 is LNHDA and CDR2 SQIVND (reference sequence). CDR3 nucleotides: TGTGCCAGTTTTAGCGGGGGGTACAATGAGCAGTTCTTC. It specifies CASFSGGYNEQFF.

This clone was seen just once. The V call is TRBV5-1, the J call TRBJ2-6, with unresolved D. V was pared by 0 bases and J by 4 bases, with 8 bases between. The CDR3 extends over 15 amino acids. Germline CDR1 and CDR2: SGHRS and YFSETQ. In DNA, the CDR3 is TGCGCCAGCAGCTTGGACGGGTCCGGGGCCAACGTCCTGACTTTC. Translating gives CASSLDGSGANVLTF.

The rearrangement joins TRBV4-1 to TRBJ2-7, with 9 bases aligning to TRBD1. The CDR3 spans 14 residues. Per germline, CDR1 MGHRA and CDR2 YSYEKL. The V gene end was trimmed by 3 bases and the J gene end by 4 bases; junction bases not matched to a gene: 4. CDR3 DNA sequence: TGCGCCAGCAGCCACCCGGGACAGGGATACGAGCAGTACTTC. Translating gives CASSHPGQGYEQYF.

V usage is TRBV7-6 and J usage is TRBJ1-2, with D perhaps TRBD1 (6 bases). Germline V gene lookup returns CDR1 SGHVS and CDR2 FNYEAQ. Trimming removed 5 bases from V and 8 bases from J, with 15 bases in between. CDR3 length equals 13 residues. The CDR3, as DNA: TGTGCCAGCAGCCCCATTGGACAGATAGGCTACACCTTC. It translates to CASSPIGQIGYTF.

The chain links TRBV2 to TRBJ1-4, with unresolved D. This CDR3 is 13 amino acids long. Trimming took 3 bases from V and 8 from J, leaving 10 bases between them. Germline CDR1 reads SNHLY; CDR2 reads FYNNEI. CDR3 nucleotides: TGTGCCAGCAGTGAGGGCATGGCAGAAAAACTGTTTTTT. Its protein is CASSEGMAEKLFF. Drawing the rest from reference TRBV2 and TRBJ1-4, the complete variable domain is EPEVTQTPSHQVTQMGQEVILRCVPISNHLYFYWYRQILGQKVEFLVSFYNNEISEKSEIFDDQFSVERPDGSNFTLKIRSTKLEDSAMYFCASSEGMAEKLFFGSGTQLSVL.